One sample yielded the 27 T cell receptor beta chains listed below, sequenced in a study of shared clonotypes between healthy human individuals. TCRdb keeps only in-frame clones here, not all; method: immunoSEQ multiplex PCR. The data contain approximately 640,000 clones, 90% of them singletons. Sequencing was done on a sample of memory CD8+ T cells from PBMCs. Documented subset: CD45RO+ cells pooled with CCR7-negative TemRA cells. The receptors come from a man between 18 and 35 years old in good health. Some clones in this sample may be carry-over from other donors' samples.

V and J are TRBV5-6 and TRBJ2-3; D gene uncertain. The CDR3 extends over 12 amino acids. Per germline, CDR1 SGHDT and CDR2 YYEEEE. Trimming took off 4 bases at V and 1 base at J, with 4 bases between the two ends. CDR3 region: CASSQRTDTQYF. The CDR3 coding sequence is TGTGCCAGCAGCCAGCGCACAGATACGCAGTATTTT.

The chain links TRBV19 to TRBJ1-5, with D hard to call. This CDR3 has 14 residues. Trimming left V 5 bases short and J 7 bases short, with 15 bases between. Germline values: CDR1 LNHDA, CDR2 SQIVND (reference sequence). The CDR3, as DNA: TGTGCCAGTAGTTTCTTCGACATGGTCCAGCCCCAGCATTTT. Translation gives CASSFFDMVQPQHF.

V and J are TRBV4-3 and TRBJ2-1; no clear D. V dropped 0 bases and J dropped 9 bases, with 21 bases sitting between them. This CDR3 region has 17 residues. The germline V gene has CDR1 LGHNA and CDR2 YSLEER. CDR3 amino acids: CASSQDPPPHAWGEQFF. The CDR3 coding sequence is TGCGCCAGCAGCCAAGATCCCCCCCCACACGCATGGGGTGAGCAGTTCTTC.

This chain connects TRBV21-1 to TRBJ1-1. TRBV21-1 counts as a pseudogene. The CDR3 consists of 13 residues. CDR3 amino acids: CATREQESTEAFF. In DNA form, the CDR3 reads TGTGCCACTCGGGAGCAGGAAAGCACTGAAGCTTTCTTT.

The genes are TRBV6-6 and TRBJ2-5; D is uncertain. Germline lookup yields CDR1 MNHNY and CDR2 SVGAGI (reference sequence). This CDR3 is 13 amino acids long. Trimming shortened V by 4 bases and J by 3 bases, and 9 bases separated the two germline ends. CDR3 region: CASSSNWKETQYF. Written as DNA, the CDR3 is TGTGCCAGCAGTTCCAACTGGAAAGAGACCCAGTACTTC.

The CDR3 DNA reads TGTGCCAGCAGCCAGGGAGCCAAAAACATTCAGTACTTC. Protein sequence: CASSQGAKNIQYF. The V gene is TRBV4-2, the J gene TRBJ2-4; D remains ambiguous. This CDR3 comprises 13 residues. V lost 3 bases and J lost 0, with 3 bases in between. Germline values: CDR1 LGHNA, CDR2 YNFKEQ.

The J gene is TRBJ1-5, the V gene TRBV28; D uncertain. Trimming stripped 2 bases from V and 2 bases from J, with 16 bases between. This CDR3 has 17 amino acids. CDR1 MDHEN and CDR2 SYDVKM come from the germline V gene. In DNA form, the CDR3 reads TGTGCCAGCAGTTTACCCCCCGGGAGGCGGGGCAATCAGCCCCAGCATTTT. Its protein is CASSLPPGRRGNQPQHF.

The chain links TRBV27 to TRBJ2-6; D call uncertain. The germline V gene has CDR1 MNHEY and CDR2 SMNVEV (reference sequence). The CDR3 consists of 18 residues. V shed 6 bases and J shed 1 base, with 19 bases lying between them. The CDR3: CASSHGRVPTSGANVLTF. CDR3 bases: TGTGCCAGCAGCCACGGTCGGGTCCCCACTTCTGGGGCCAACGTCCTGACTTTC. Full variable domain (missing parts from reference TRBV27 and TRBJ2-6): EAQVTQNPRYLITVTGKKLTVTCSQNMNHEYMSWYRQDPGLGLRQIYYSMNVEVTDKGDVPEGYKVSRKEKRNFPLILESPSPNQTSLYFCASSHGRVPTSGANVLTFGAGSRLTVL.

The chain joins TRBV7-9 to TRBJ1-2; D is ambiguous. Trimming removed 0 bases at V and 8 bases at J, with 7 bases between. This CDR3 contains 12 residues. The V gene's germline CDR1 is SEHNR and CDR2 FQNEAQ (reference sequence). Written as DNA, the CDR3 is TGTGCCAGCAGCTTAGCAACGGGAGGCTACACCTTC. Translation gives CASSLATGGYTF.

This sequence joins TRBV21-1 and TRBJ2-1; the table's D call, TRBD1, was not checked against the DNA. TRBV21-1 is noted as a pseudogene. The CDR3 extends over 19 amino acids. The CDR3 bases are TGTGCCAGCAGCTTGGAGGGACAGGGCGCAGGGGGTTCCTACAATGAGCAGTTCTTC. It specifies CASSLEGQGAGGSYNEQFF.

V gene TRBV6-1 combines with J gene TRBJ2-7; 8 nucleotides match TRBD1. CDR1 and CDR2 from the germline V gene are MNHNS and SASEGT. After removal of 6 bases from V and 2 bases from J, the junction contained 3 bases not matched to a gene. The CDR3 is 13 amino acids. The CDR3, as DNA: TGTGCCAGCAGGGGGACAGGCCCCTACGAGCAGTACTTC. The encoded protein is CASRGTGPYEQYF.

The chain recombines TRBV7-8 with TRBJ2-1; possibly TRBD2 for D (6 bases). This CDR3 contains 16 residues. Germline CDR1 and CDR2: SGHVS and FQNEAQ. V was pared by 5 bases and J by 0 bases, with 14 bases between. The CDR3 DNA is TGTGCCAGCAGCGCCCTCGCGGGATACTCCTACAATGAGCAGTTCTTC. As protein: CASSALAGYSYNEQFF.

The rearrangement joins TRBV2 to TRBJ2-7; D is ambiguous. The germline CDR1 and CDR2 sequences are SNHLY and FYNNEI. The CDR3 has 13 residues. V gave up 7 bases and J gave up 3 bases, with 13 bases separating them. The CDR3 reads CASIGPELYEQYF. The DNA of the CDR3 is TGTGCCAGCATAGGTCCTGAGCTCTACGAGCAGTACTTC.

The V and J genes are TRBV18 and TRBJ2-3; the D gene is possibly TRBD2 (6 bases). The CDR3 is 14 amino acids. Germline loops: CDR1 KGHSH, CDR2 LQKENI. Trimming cost V 1 base and J 6 bases, with 11 bases left between them. CDR3 protein: CASSPLQAGDTQYF. CDR3 nucleotides: TGTGCCAGCTCACCACTACAGGCGGGGGATACGCAGTATTTT.

This clone was counted between two and nine times. The rearrangement joins TRBV6-1 to TRBJ2-1, with D tentatively TRBD2 (5 bases). Trimming stripped 11 bases from V and 9 bases from J, with 17 bases between. Germline loops: CDR1 MNHNS, CDR2 SASEGT. The CDR3 loop spans 12 amino acids. In nucleotides, the CDR3 is TGTGCCTGTGAACTCGGGGTCGTTGAGCAGTTCTTC. The encoded protein is CACELGVVEQFF.

CDR3 bases: TGTGCCAGCAGTTTATTAGGACTAGGGGGAAACATTCAGTACTTC. Protein sequence: CASSLLGLGGNIQYF. The chain is built from TRBV28 and TRBJ2-4; D is perhaps TRBD2 (7 bases). CDR3 length: 15 amino acids. Trimming stripped 1 base from V and 6 bases from J, with 13 bases between. The germline gives CDR1 MDHEN, CDR2 SYDVKM.

The CDR3 region is CASSPPPGTGHYEQYF. The CDR3 nucleotides are TGTGCCAGCAGTCCTCCCCCCGGGACAGGGCACTACGAGCAGTACTTC. V and J are TRBV28 and TRBJ2-7; TRBD1 aligns across 9 bases. J lost 3 bases, V lost 5 bases, and 11 bases had no gene match. Germline V gene data show CDR1 as MDHEN and CDR2 as SYDVKM. This CDR3 is 16 amino acids long.

This chain links TRBV4-1 with TRBJ2-7, with a weak D call TRBD1 (7 bases). V lost 0 bases, J lost 1 base, and 16 bases lay in between. The CDR3 is 17 amino acids. Germline CDR1 and CDR2: MGHRA and YSYEKL. CDR3 coding DNA: TGCGCCAGCAGCCAAGAATATGGAGGGGACAGATCCTACGAGCAGTACTTC. Translated, it gives CASSQEYGGDRSYEQYF.

This sequence joins TRBV6-5 and TRBJ2-4, with D possibly called TRBD1 or TRBD2 (6 bases each). The length of the CDR3 is 15 residues. Trimming took 6 bases from V and 3 from J, leaving 15 bases between them. Germline-derived CDR1 and CDR2 are MNHEY and SVGAGI. CDR3 sequence reads: CASSRAEGGKNIQYF. CDR3 bases: TGTGCCAGCAGCAGGGCGGAGGGGGGCAAAAACATTCAGTACTTC.

This chain uses TRBV19 with TRBJ2-1, with 10 bases aligning to TRBD2. The CDR3 spans 11 residues. The V and J ends lost 5 bases and 16 bases, in that order; junction bases with no gene match: 5. Germline V gene data show CDR1 as LNHDA and CDR2 as SQIVND (reference sequence). The CDR3 loop reads CASSAPSGSFF. The CDR3 region has the DNA TGTGCCAGTAGTGCACCTAGCGGGAGTTTCTTC.

The rearrangement uses TRBV27 and TRBJ2-6; 12 nucleotides agree with TRBD1. Germline values: CDR1 MNHEY, CDR2 SMNVEV (reference sequence). V was pared by 1 base and J by 3 bases, with 4 bases of the junction left unmatched. The CDR3 length is 18 residues. This CDR3 is CASSLWGQGAGGANVLTF. The CDR3 coding sequence is TGTGCCAGCAGTTTATGGGGACAGGGGGCAGGTGGGGCCAACGTCCTGACTTTC.

The chain recombines TRBV28 with TRBJ2-7, with 8 bases identical to TRBD2. This CDR3 has 15 amino acids. Trimming cost V 7 bases and J 2 bases; bases outside gene matches: 10. CDR1 and CDR2 (germline): MDHEN, SYDVKM. CDR3 in amino acids: CASTRPGTRAYEQYF. The CDR3 nucleotides are TGTGCCAGCACCCGCCCTGGGACTAGGGCCTACGAGCAGTACTTC.

This clone was observed a single time. V gene TRBV7-3 combines with J gene TRBJ2-3; D gene uncertain. This CDR3 comprises 17 residues. V dropped 5 bases and J dropped 4 bases, with 22 bases sitting between them. Germline V gene data show CDR1 as SGHTA and CDR2 as FQGTGA. The CDR3 reads CASSPPPSTPLADTQYF. The CDR3 bases are TGTGCCAGCAGCCCCCCTCCCTCGACACCCCTTGCAGATACGCAGTATTTT.

V and J are TRBV7-9 and TRBJ2-7; possibly TRBD1 for D (5 bases). The germline gives CDR1 SEHNR, CDR2 FQNEAQ (reference sequence). CDR3 size: 14 residues. The germline V and J ends were trimmed by 4 bases and 6 bases, with 16 bases remaining between them. CDR3 coding DNA: TGTGCCAGCAGCTCGCCTCTGGGGCCCGGCGAGCAGTACTTC. It codes for CASSSPLGPGEQYF. Based on the CDR3 plus reference TRBV7-9 and TRBJ2-7, the full variable domain is DTGVSQNPRHKITKRGQNVTFRCDPISEHNRLYWYRQTLGQGPEFLTYFQNEAQLEKSRLLSDRFSAERPKGSFSTLEIQRTEQGDSAMYLCASSSPLGPGEQYFGPGTRLTVT.

The chain has TRBV27 and TRBJ2-2; D not certain. The V and J ends lost 5 bases and 0 bases respectively, with 7 bases between them. Germline CDR1 MNHEY, CDR2 SMNVEV (reference sequence). The CDR3 sequence is 14 residues long. The CDR3 region has the DNA TGTGCCAGCAGTCCCCTAACGAACACCGGGGAGCTGTTTTTT. It encodes CASSPLTNTGELFF.

Regarding this clone: One junction end disagrees with the germline gene, perhaps due to a read error. The chain recombines TRBV6-1 with TRBJ1-2; the match to TRBD1 covers 12 bases. CDR3 length: 14 residues. Germline loops: CDR1 MNHNS, CDR2 SASEGT. Here the CDR3 reads CASREGTGGSGYTF. DNA for the CDR3: TGTGCCAGCAGAGAAGGGACAGGGGGCAGTGGCTACACCTTC.

The chain is built from TRBV4-1 and TRBJ2-1, with D hard to call. V dropped 1 base and J dropped 8 bases, with 9 bases sitting between them. This CDR3 has 13 residues. Per the germline V gene, CDR1 is MGHRA and CDR2 is YSYEKL. CDR3 residues: CASSQVGSHEQFF. The CDR3, as DNA: TGCGCCAGCAGCCAAGTGGGCTCCCATGAGCAGTTCTTC.